This TCR beta chain was obtained from a study of blood T cell repertoires in COVID-19. V lost 0 bases and J 3 bases, leaving 14 bases between the germline ends. This CDR3 contains 16 residues. The V gene's germline CDR1 is SGHDN and CDR2 FVKESK. Clones were read by immunoSEQ multiplex PCR, and TCRdb kept only the in-frame ones, dropping some. Seen here are about 400,000 clones, about 86% observed once, and the top ten hold 7.1%. This receptor was identified in a woman in her sixties or seventies with COVID-19, enrolled during active disease. The chain links TRBV14 to TRBJ1-2; tentatively, D is TRBD1 (5 bases). Source material: peripheral blood. This CDR3 is CASSQDGSGYHYGYTF. CDR3 sequence (DNA): TGTGCCAGCAGCCAAGATGGATCAGGGTACCACTATGGCTACACCTTC.